This T cell receptor beta chain is drawn from a study of prognosis after radiotherapy for stage I lung cancer. Study as a whole: The patient group consisted of over 10 men and roughly six women whose ages spanned about 50 to 84, median 74.5 years.

Trimming took off 6 bases at V and 4 bases at J, with 16 bases between the two ends. The CDR3 runs 13 residues. Germline CDR1 is DFQATT and CDR2 is SNEGSKA (reference sequence). This clonotype has ten or more counts. Imaging by CT and PET/CT found every patient node-negative, and no patient had prior chemotherapy, radiotherapy or other malignancies. From genomic DNA, TCR beta CDR3 was amplified by two-round multiplex PCR. Primers targeting each individual TRBV and TRBJ gene were applied in first-round PCR. TCRdb recomputed calls from the multiplex PCR reads with MiXCR, one row per CDR3 protein. The top ten hold roughly 30% of the sample, which has around 17,000 distinct CDR3 sequences, 25% to 35% seen once.

The clonotype comes from a donor over 45 with non-small cell lung cancer. The sequencing used PBMCs, collected before or after stereotactic body radiation therapy (not recorded which). The chain combines TRBV20-1 with TRBJ2-7, with D maybe TRBD2 (6 bases). CDR3 sequence (DNA): TGCAGTGCCCCGGGCGGGAAGGGGTACGAGCAGTACTTC. This translates into CSAPGGKGYEQYF.